Below are 20 T cell receptor beta chains sequenced from a single sample in a study of CD8+CD57+ T cells in acquired aplastic anemia. Sequencing involved patients with CD8+CD57+ cell expansion previously shown by flow cytometry. Genomic DNA acted as the template from which TCR beta VDJ combination and CDR3 sequence profiling were carried out. TCRdb reanalysed the reads using MiXCR and keeps one entry per CDR3 protein. The table includes about 160,000 distinct CDR3 sequences, 40% to 60% detected once. Sequencing input: sorted CD4+, CD8+, or CD8+CD57+ T cells (not recorded which) from PBMCs. The receptors originated from a human donor with aplastic anemia.

This chain connects TRBV29-1 to TRBJ2-3, with D possibly being TRBD1 (5 bases). CDR3 length equals 13 residues. Germline V gene lookup returns CDR1 SQVTM and CDR2 ANQGSEA. V was cut by 4 bases and J by 3 bases, with 11 bases left in between. The CDR3 nucleotides read TGCAGCGTTGCTGGCAGGGTAACAGATACGCAGTATTTT. This gives the protein CSVAGRVTDTQYF.

The V call is TRBV28, the J call TRBJ2-6; D is uncertain. V lost 11 bases, J lost 0 bases, and 8 bases lay in between. CDR3 length: 13 residues. Germline loops: CDR1 MDHEN, CDR2 SYDVKM. The CDR3, as DNA: TGTGCCTGTCTTTCCTCTGGGGCCAACGTCCTGACTTTC. Amino acids: CACLSSGANVLTF.

This clonotype was observed many times. CDR3 sequence reads: CAISHSQETQYF. In DNA, the CDR3 is TGTGCCATCAGTCACAGCCAAGAGACCCAGTACTTC. The rearrangement links TRBV10-3 to TRBJ2-5; D is unclear. Trimming cost V 5 bases and J 1 base, with 5 bases left between them. CDR3 length equals 12 residues. Germline values: CDR1 ENHRY, CDR2 SYGVKD.

V is TRBV19 and J is TRBJ2-3; no definite D call. Germline V CDR1 and CDR2: LNHDA, SQIVND (reference sequence). The V end lost 6 bases, the J end lost 5 bases, and 18 bases lay between the germline ends. This CDR3 region has 15 residues. Here the CDR3 reads CASSLDVGSIDTQYF. The CDR3 DNA sequence: TGTGCCAGTAGCTTAGACGTGGGTTCCATAGATACGCAGTATTTT.

The chain links TRBV2 to TRBJ2-7, with 9 bases lining up with TRBD1. CDR3 size: 15 residues. Germline CDR1 and CDR2: SNHLY and FYNNEI. Germline trimming cut 6 bases from V and 6 bases from J; bases unmatched to any gene: 12. The CDR3 region has the DNA TGTGCCAGCAGCGTCGGAGGGGACAGGGTCGCCGAGCAGTACTTC. It codes for CASSVGGDRVAEQYF.

This clonotype was found many times. The rearrangement uses TRBV25-1 and TRBJ2-7, with D possibly matching TRBD1 (6 bases). Germline V lookup: CDR1 MGHDK, CDR2 SYGVNS. This CDR3 has 12 residues. V dropped 4 bases and J dropped 4 bases, with 8 bases sitting between them. In DNA form, the CDR3 reads TGTGCCAGCAGTGTCACAGGGTACGAGCAGTACTTC. Its protein product is CASSVTGYEQYF.

In the case of this clonotype: A much larger clonotype is one base distant, so this may be a read error. This chain connects TRBV11-2 to TRBJ1-1, with a tentative D call TRBD1 (6 bases). This CDR3 has 13 residues. Per the germline V gene, CDR1 is SGHAT and CDR2 is FQNNGV. V was clipped by 6 bases and J by 1 base, with 9 bases between them. CDR3 region: CASSQGGNTEAFF. DNA for the CDR3: TGTGCCAGCAGTCAAGGGGGGAACACTGAAGCTTTCTTT. The complete variable domain, with remaining parts taken from reference TRBV11-2 and TRBJ1-1, reads EAGVAQSPRYKIIEKRQSVAFWCNPISGHATLYWYQQILGQGPKLLIQFQNNGVVDDSQLPKDRFSAERLKGVDSTLKIQPAKLEDSAVYLCASSQGGNTEAFFGQGTRLTVV.

Remarks on this clonotype: One end of the junction fails to match germline, which may point to a read error. The chain joins TRBV25-1 to TRBJ2-2, with D perhaps matching TRBD1 or TRBD2 (6 bases each). The V gene's germline CDR1 is MGHDK and CDR2 SYGVNS. The length of the CDR3 is 17 residues. This CDR3 reads CACSLRREDSGPGELFF. Written as DNA, the CDR3 is TGTGCCTGCAGTTTAAGAAGGGAGGACAGTGGACCCGGGGAGCTGTTTTTT. Full variable domain (remainder filled in from reference TRBV25-1 and TRBJ2-2): EADIYQTPRYLVIGTGKKITLECSQTMGHDKMYWYQQDPGMELHLIHYSYGVNSTEKGDLSSESTVSRIRTEHFPLTLESARPSHTSQYLCACSLRREDSGPGELFFGEGSRLTVL.

The chain employs TRBV10-3 and TRBJ2-7; TRBD1 agrees at 10 bases. V shed 10 bases and J 2 bases; nucleotides not matched to a gene: 5. CDR1 and CDR2 (germline): ENHRY, SYGVKD. CDR3 length equals 13 residues. CDR3 loop: CASGQGEPYEQYF. CDR3 nucleotides: TGTGCCAGTGGACAGGGGGAACCCTACGAGCAGTACTTC.

This clonotype was seen a few times. This chain joins TRBV29-1 and TRBJ2-2, with TRBD1 matching 9 bases. V lost 5 bases, J lost 3 bases, and 1 base stayed unmatched. The CDR3 totals 13 residues. Germline lookup yields CDR1 SQVTM and CDR2 ANQGSEA. The CDR3 is CSVRDRDTGELFF. The CDR3 DNA sequence: TGCAGCGTTCGGGACAGGGACACCGGGGAGCTGTTTTTT.

In its sample, this clonotype was seen many times. V usage is TRBV27 and J usage is TRBJ2-5; TRBD1 or TRBD2 may be the D gene (5 bases each). The CDR3 runs to 11 residues. Germline lookup yields CDR1 MNHEY and CDR2 SMNVEV (reference sequence). With 6 bases removed from V and 7 bases from J, the gap between germline ends came to 9 bases. The DNA for the CDR3 is TGTGCCAGCAGGCAGAGGGGGACCCAGTACTTC. Translation: CASRQRGTQYF.

V gene TRBV9 combines with J gene TRBJ1-6, with D maybe TRBD1 (5 bases). Trimming stripped 0 bases from V and 16 bases from J, with 14 bases between. This CDR3 is 13 amino acids long. Germline CDR1 reads SGDLS; CDR2 reads YYNGEE. The CDR3, as DNA: TGTGCCAGCAGCGTAGCTCCGGGGGACCGTCTCCACTTT. Its translation: CASSVAPGDRLHF.

This clonotype was observed a handful of times. J is TRBJ2-7 and V is TRBV28, with 11 bases matching TRBD1. The CDR3 is 15 amino acids. Looked up from germline, CDR1 is MDHEN and CDR2 is SYDVKM. Losses at the gene ends were 6 bases for V and 4 bases for J; bases not matched to a gene: 8. The CDR3 region has the DNA TGTGCCAGCAGGCTCCCGGGACAGGGGGGTTACGAGCAGTACTTC. Translating it yields CASRLPGQGGYEQYF.

This clonotype was recorded at least ten times. This chain joins TRBV19 and TRBJ1-1, with D possibly being TRBD1 (5 bases). V lost 3 bases and J 4 bases, leaving 15 bases between the germline ends. The CDR3 is 15 amino acids. The V gene's germline CDR1 is LNHDA and CDR2 SQIVND (reference sequence). CDR3 sequence (DNA): TGTGCCAGTAGTATTCAGTCGGGGGGAGTCACTGAAGCTTTCTTT. Its translation: CASSIQSGGVTEAFF.

DNA of the CDR3: TGTGCCATCAGTGTCTCAACTAATGAAAAACTGTTTTTT. Its translation is CAISVSTNEKLFF. V and J are TRBV10-3 and TRBJ1-4; D is undetermined. V lost 4 bases to trimming and J lost 0 bases, with 3 bases between them. Germline V gene sequence: CDR1 ENHRY, CDR2 SYGVKD. This CDR3 is 13 amino acids long.

This clonotype was seen many times. V is TRBV5-1 and J is TRBJ1-1; no reliable D call. This CDR3 is 17 amino acids long. V lost 0 bases and J 3 bases, leaving 18 bases between the germline ends. CDR1 and CDR2 from the germline V gene are SGHRS and YFSETQ. The CDR3 DNA is TGCGCCAGCAGCTTGGGTGGGAGGGTACAAATTGACACTGAAGCTTTCTTT. Translation: CASSLGGRVQIDTEAFF.

The DNA of the CDR3 is TGTGCCAGCAGTTACGCTTCAAATTCACCCCTCCACTTT. Translating gives CASSYASNSPLHF. The rearrangement uses TRBV6-5 and TRBJ1-6; D uncertain. This CDR3 comprises 13 residues. Germline V CDR1 and CDR2: MNHEY, SVGAGI. V was shortened by 2 bases and J by 7 bases, with 6 bases between the two germline ends.

The rearrangement uses TRBV9 and TRBJ2-7; weak D call: TRBD1 (6 bases). CDR3 size: 12 residues. The ends were cut back, 7 bases at V and 3 bases at J, with 11 bases in the middle. Germline-derived CDR1 and CDR2 are SGDLS and YYNGEE. Written as DNA, the CDR3 is TGTGCCAGCGGGGGCAGGAACTACGAGCAGTACTTC. This codes for CASGGRNYEQYF.

This clonotype was counted ten times or more. The rearrangement links TRBV12-3 or TRBV12-4 to TRBJ2-3, with 14 nucleotides matching TRBD2. The V segment lost 6 bases and the J segment 4 bases; nucleotides outside the gene matches: 3. CDR3 size: 15 residues. For the CDR3, the DNA is TGTGCCAGCAGGGGACTAGCGGGAGCCCCAGATACGCAGTATTTT. Its protein is CASRGLAGAPDTQYF.

This clonotype showed up many times. The gene calls are TRBV7-9 and TRBJ1-2, with D unclear. Germline loops: CDR1 SEHNR, CDR2 FQNEAQ (reference sequence). CDR3 length equals 14 residues. Trimming cost V 6 bases and J 0 bases, with 11 bases left between them. The CDR3 bases are TGTGCCAGCAGAGAGAAGGGTGCTAACTATGGCTACACCTTC. It codes for CASREKGANYGYTF.